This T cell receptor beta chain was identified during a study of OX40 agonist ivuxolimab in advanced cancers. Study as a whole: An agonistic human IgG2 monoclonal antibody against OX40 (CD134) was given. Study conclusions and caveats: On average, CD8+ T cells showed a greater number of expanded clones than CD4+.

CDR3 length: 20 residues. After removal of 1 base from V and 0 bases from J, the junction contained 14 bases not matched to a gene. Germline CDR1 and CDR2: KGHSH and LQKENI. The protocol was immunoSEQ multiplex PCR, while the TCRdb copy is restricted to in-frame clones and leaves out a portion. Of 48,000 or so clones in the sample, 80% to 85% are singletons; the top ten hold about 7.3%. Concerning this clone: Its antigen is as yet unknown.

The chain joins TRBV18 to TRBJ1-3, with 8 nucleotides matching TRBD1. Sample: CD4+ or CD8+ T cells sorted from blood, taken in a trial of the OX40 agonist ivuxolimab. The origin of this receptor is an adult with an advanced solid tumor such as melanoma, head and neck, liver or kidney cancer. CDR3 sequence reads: CASSPLGTGPLGSSGNTIYF. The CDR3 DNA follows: TGTGCCAGCTCACCACTGGGGACAGGACCGCTCGGTAGCTCTGGAAACACCATATATTTT.